The 27 T cell receptor beta chains below come from one sample, sequenced in a study of T cell responses to AZD1222 COVID-19 vaccine (dated by TCRdb to the early 2020s). The time point tag for this specimen amounts to: about 28 days (+/-7) after the second vaccine dose. The sample's treatment or condition label, in plain terms: meningococcal conjugate vaccine given as trial control. The receptor library was made with the immunoSEQ multiplex PCR assay. TCRdb retrieved this table from immuneACCESS and kept in-frame rearrangements only. Not all clones are present; in checked studies, unresolved V genes account for under half, and no reason is known for the remainder. The sample contains under 200,000 clones, around 90% of them found a single time. The ten largest clonotypes hold 3.5% to 4% of the sample. The sequenced sample was peripheral blood, obtained 28 days after the second dose of the MenACWY control vaccine. Receptors originate from an adult who received the MenACWY meningococcal vaccine as a control.

The rearrangement joins TRBV28 to TRBJ2-7; maybe TRBD2 (7 bases). CDR3 length: 14 amino acids. Germline CDR1 MDHEN, CDR2 SYDVKM. The V and J ends lost 11 bases and 1 base respectively, with 18 bases between them. The CDR3 is CASAGGAESYEQYF. The CDR3 DNA reads TGTGCCTCCGCTGGGGGGGCGGAATCCTACGAGCAGTACTTC.

The chain links TRBV6-4 to TRBJ1-4; no definite D call. Deletions cut 4 bases from V and 7 bases from J, with 16 bases between. The CDR3 has 15 residues. CDR1 and CDR2 (germline): MRHNA, SNTAGT. CDR3 sequence reads: CASSAPPKSIEKLFF. In DNA form, the CDR3 reads TGTGCCAGCAGTGCTCCTCCAAAGAGTATTGAAAAACTGTTTTTT.

This rearrangement joins TRBV27 to TRBJ2-1, with TRBD2 matching over 13 bases. The CDR3 totals 16 residues. The germline gives CDR1 MNHEY, CDR2 SMNVEV (reference sequence). The V gene end was trimmed by 0 bases and the J gene end by 5 bases; junction bases not matched to a gene: 1. The CDR3 loop is CASSLSGTSGNNEQFF. DNA for the CDR3: TGTGCCAGCAGTTTATCCGGGACTAGCGGGAACAATGAGCAGTTCTTC.

CDR3 residues: CASSSERLLSGNTIYF. The CDR3 nucleotides read TGTGCCAGCAGCTCCGAACGACTGTTGTCTGGAAACACCATATATTTT. This rearrangement joins TRBV11-3 to TRBJ1-3; D remains unclear. CDR1 and CDR2 (germline): SGHNT, YENEEA. V was pared by 4 bases and J by 1 base, with 14 bases between. The CDR3 has 16 residues.

The rearrangement uses TRBV6-1 and TRBJ1-1, with 7 positions matching TRBD1. Germline V gene data show CDR1 as MNHNS and CDR2 as SASEGT. The J segment lost 5 bases and the V segment lost 3 bases, leaving 9 bases of the junction unmatched. The CDR3 is 15 residues long. The CDR3 is CASSDNRGRGTEAFF. The CDR3 region has the DNA TGTGCCAGCAGTGACAACAGGGGACGAGGGACTGAAGCTTTCTTT.

This clone was counted once. This sequence joins TRBV30 and TRBJ2-1; 12 bases are shared with TRBD2. Per germline, CDR1 GTSNPN and CDR2 SVGIG (reference sequence). V lost 8 bases and J lost 6; bases outside the gene matches: 5. The CDR3 spans 13 residues. The CDR3 region has the DNA TGTGCCGGAACGGGACTAGCGGGCAATGAGCAGTTCTTC. Protein sequence: CAGTGLAGNEQFF.

This clone was observed once. In DNA, the CDR3 is TGTGCCAGCAGCTTAGAAGTCCAGGGTTCTTTCTTT. Its translation: CASSLEVQGSFF. This rearrangement joins TRBV7-9 to TRBJ1-1; TRBD1 is a possible D gene (5 bases). CDR1 SEHNR and CDR2 FQNEAQ come from the germline V gene (reference sequence). CDR3 length: 12 residues. The V and J ends lost 1 base and 12 bases respectively, with 12 bases between them. The full variable domain, its missing parts supplied by reference TRBV7-9 and TRBJ1-1, is DTGVSQNPRHKITKRGQNVTFRCDPISEHNRLYWYRQTLGQGPEFLTYFQNEAQLEKSRLLSDRFSAERPKGSFSTLEIQRTEQGDSAMYLCASSLEVQGSFFGQGTRLTVV.

The chain uses TRBV5-1 and TRBJ2-3, with TRBD1 identical over 8 bases. Germline-derived CDR1 and CDR2 are SGHRS and YFSETQ. The V and J ends lost 1 base and 6 bases, in that order; junction bases with no gene match: 7. The CDR3 runs to 15 residues. CDR3 region: CASSLTGQVTDTQYF. CDR3 bases: TGCGCCAGCAGCTTGACGGGACAGGTGACTGATACGCAGTATTTT.

Notes on this clone: Mismatch with germline at one junction end may stem from a read error. V gene TRBV28 combines with J gene TRBJ1-1; weak D call: TRBD1 (5 bases). The CDR3 extends over 14 amino acids. Germline assignment: CDR1 MDHEN and CDR2 SYDVKM. As DNA, the CDR3 is TGTGCCAGCAGTCTATGGGTACAGGATACTGAAGCTTTCTTT. Encoded protein: CASSLWVQDTEAFF. Based on the CDR3 plus reference TRBV28 and TRBJ1-1, the full variable domain is DVKVTQSSRYLVKRTGEKVFLECVQDMDHENMFWYRQDPGLGLRLIYFSYDVKMKEKGDIPEGYSVSREKKERFSLILESASTNQTSMYLCASSLWVQDTEAFFGQGTRLTVV.

This clone was counted a single time. V and J are TRBV7-9 and TRBJ1-1; 8 positions match TRBD1. Losses at the gene ends were 4 bases for V and 5 bases for J; bases not matched to a gene: 9. This CDR3 is built from 15 residues. Germline CDR1 SEHNR, CDR2 FQNEAQ (reference sequence). The CDR3 is CASSSPRTGRTEAFF. CDR3 DNA sequence: TGTGCCAGCAGCTCCCCCAGGACAGGGCGGACTGAAGCTTTCTTT.

V gene TRBV19 combines with J gene TRBJ1-1, with unresolved D. Germline CDR1 LNHDA, CDR2 SQIVND (reference sequence). The CDR3 has 12 residues. V was pared by 8 bases and J by 6 bases, with 13 bases between. The DNA of the CDR3 is TGTGCCAGTGCGAGGGAGGAGGCTGAAGCTTTCTTT. This sequence encodes CASAREEAEAFF.

The CDR3 loop is CASSGLGAEADTQYF. CDR3 in DNA: TGTGCCAGCAGCGGCCTCGGAGCGGAGGCAGATACGCAGTATTTT. The chain carries TRBV9 and TRBJ2-3, with TRBD2 as a possible D gene (5 bases). CDR3 length: 15 amino acids. Between the trimmed V and J ends, which lost 3 bases and 4 bases, there was a span of 15 bases. Germline loops: CDR1 SGDLS, CDR2 YYNGEE.

The V call is TRBV6-5, the J call TRBJ1-2; 7 positions agree with TRBD1. Trimming at V came to 11 bases and at J to 1 base, leaving 7 bases not matched to a gene. The CDR3 runs 13 residues. Germline CDR1 reads MNHEY; CDR2 reads SVGAGI. In DNA form, the CDR3 reads TGTGCCTCTCGGACAGGCCGTAACTATGGCTACACCTTC. Protein: CASRTGRNYGYTF.

J is TRBJ1-2 and V is TRBV7-2; 8 positions match TRBD1. The CDR3 is made up of 15 amino acids. V gave up 1 base and J gave up 8 bases; unmatched junction bases: 9. The germline V gene has CDR1 SGHTA and CDR2 FQGNSA. The CDR3 is CASSLGWQGARGYTF. The CDR3 DNA sequence: TGTGCCAGCAGCTTAGGGTGGCAGGGGGCGCGAGGCTACACCTTC.

This rearrangement joins TRBV10-3 to TRBJ2-6; TRBD2 agrees at 13 bases. The V and J ends lost 7 bases and 0 bases, in that order; junction bases with no gene match: 9. CDR3 length: 19 amino acids. CDR1 ENHRY and CDR2 SYGVKD come from the germline V gene. The CDR3 nucleotides read TGTGCCATCACCGGGACTAGCGGGACCAAGAGCTCTGGGGCCAACGTCCTGACTTTC. Its translation is CAITGTSGTKSSGANVLTF.

The chain recombines TRBV6-2 or TRBV6-3 with TRBJ1-1; D uncertain. Germline V gene lookup returns CDR1 MNHEY and CDR2 SVGEGT. The germline V and J ends were trimmed by 0 bases and 1 base, with 6 bases remaining between them. The CDR3 loop spans 14 amino acids. The CDR3 loop is CASSYSDWNTEAFF. CDR3 DNA: TGTGCCAGCAGTTACTCGGACTGGAACACTGAAGCTTTCTTT.

This chain links TRBV7-2 with TRBJ2-7, with D possibly matching TRBD2 (5 bases). In germline, CDR1 is SGHTA, CDR2 FQGNSA. There are 13 residues in the CDR3. Trimming removed 1 base from V and 9 bases from J, with 13 bases in between. CDR3 bases: TGTGCCAGCAGCTTAGTGCGAGGAGAGGGGCAGTACTTC. It codes for CASSLVRGEGQYF.

This clone was seen a few times. The chain recombines TRBV3-1 (or the pseudogene TRBV3-2) with TRBJ1-1; D perhaps matches TRBD1 (5 bases). The ends were cut back, 2 bases at V and 1 base at J, with 8 bases in the middle. Germline V CDR1 and CDR2: LGHDT, YNNKEL (reference sequence). The CDR3 loop spans 14 amino acids. The CDR3 bases are TGTGCCAGCAGCCAATCCGACAGGAACACTGAAGCTTTCTTT. This translates into CASSQSDRNTEAFF.

The rearrangement links TRBV9 to TRBJ2-5, with TRBD1 matching over 7 bases. Germline lookup yields CDR1 SGDLS and CDR2 YYNGEE. The CDR3 consists of 14 residues. The V and J ends lost 5 bases and 4 bases, in that order; junction bases with no gene match: 8. CDR3 sequence: CASSAGGFVETQYF. The CDR3, as DNA: TGTGCCAGCAGTGCAGGGGGATTCGTAGAGACCCAGTACTTC.

The chain uses TRBV15 and TRBJ1-3; D not resolved. The germline CDR1 and CDR2 sequences are LNHNV and YYDKDF (reference sequence). The CDR3 runs to 15 residues. V shed 0 bases and J shed 2 bases, with 8 bases lying between them. CDR3 nucleotides: TGTGCCACCAGCAGAGATCAGGTCACTGGAAACACCATATATTTT. This translates into CATSRDQVTGNTIYF.

V gene TRBV6-4 combines with J gene TRBJ1-1; D remains unclear. CDR1 is MRHNA, CDR2 SNTAGT, per germline. The CDR3 is 15 amino acids. V was pared by 6 bases and J by 0 bases, with 14 bases between. Here the CDR3 DNA reads TGTGCCAGCAGGGTCGAGAGTAAAATGAACACTGAAGCTTTCTTT. This encodes CASRVESKMNTEAFF.

The chain joins TRBV7-2 to TRBJ1-1; TRBD1 might be the D (5 bases). Germline V gives CDR1 SGHTA, CDR2 FQGNSA. This CDR3 has 15 amino acids. The germline V and J ends were trimmed by 1 base and 2 bases, with 11 bases remaining between them. The CDR3 loop is CASSLGAGRNTEAFF. The CDR3, as DNA: TGTGCCAGCAGCTTAGGAGCAGGGAGAAACACTGAAGCTTTCTTT.

This clone was seen a handful of times. V is TRBV7-9 and J is TRBJ2-7; D unresolved. The CDR3 length is 13 residues. Per germline, CDR1 SEHNR and CDR2 FQNEAQ (reference sequence). The V end lost 5 bases, the J end lost 2 bases, and 10 bases lay between the germline ends. The CDR3 loop is CASSRDTAYEQYF. The CDR3 coding sequence is TGTGCCAGCAGCCGCGACACAGCCTACGAGCAGTACTTC.

This sequence joins TRBV11-2 and TRBJ1-3; no clear D gene. Germline CDR1 reads SGHAT; CDR2 reads FQNNGV. This CDR3 spans 15 amino acids. V lost 2 bases to trimming and J lost 0 bases, with 8 bases between them. CDR3 DNA sequence: TGTGCCAGCAGCTTACCAGATATCTCTGGAAACACCATATATTTT. This codes for CASSLPDISGNTIYF.

This clone occurred once. The rearrangement joins TRBV6-5 to TRBJ1-1; 10 positions agree with TRBD1. CDR3 length: 13 amino acids. Germline trimming cut 11 bases from V and 1 base from J; bases unmatched to any gene: 4. Germline V CDR1 and CDR2: MNHEY, SVGAGI. CDR3 nucleotides: TGTGCCGCTCGGACAGGGGGGAACACTGAAGCTTTCTTT. Amino acids: CAARTGGNTEAFF.

CDR3 region: CASSQGSSYNEQFF. CDR3 in DNA: TGCGCCAGCAGCCAGGGTAGCTCCTACAATGAGCAGTTCTTC. The chain joins TRBV5-1 to TRBJ2-1; tentatively, D is TRBD1 (5 bases). Germline assignment: CDR1 SGHRS and CDR2 YFSETQ. CDR3 length: 14 residues. Trimming shortened V by 4 bases and J by 0 bases, and 8 bases separated the two germline ends.

This clone appeared once. The rearrangement links TRBV7-2 to TRBJ2-1, with D possibly being TRBD2 (6 bases). Per the germline V gene, CDR1 is SGHTA and CDR2 is FQGNSA. Trimming took 0 bases from V and 1 from J, leaving 13 bases between them. The CDR3 has 17 residues. Written as DNA, the CDR3 is TGTGCCAGCAGCTTAGCGGGGGTAGCGGCATCCTACAATGAGCAGTTCTTC. It is translated as CASSLAGVAASYNEQFF. The full variable domain, with the rest looked up from reference TRBV7-2 and TRBJ2-1, is GAGVSQSPSNKVTEKGKDVELRCDPISGHTALYWYRQSLGQGLEFLIYFQGNSAPDKSGLPSDRFSAERTGGSVSTLTIQRTQQEDSAVYLCASSLAGVAASYNEQFFGPGTRLTVL.